This TCR beta chain comes out of a study of blood T cell repertoires in COVID-19. In the study overall: PBMCs, B-cell-depleted T cells, or T cells were the source of the cDNA or gDNA that made up the material.

As processed by the authors: Amplification with reference gene primers provided the estimates of nucleated cell counts. This table comes from immunoSEQ multiplex PCR, and its TCRdb copy is limited to in-frame clones, with some not included. Clone size and V and J calls were adopted from that table, with D and trimming inferred from the DNA. The data show over 80,000 clones, around nine tenths seen once. Unmatched junction bases numbered 12, after V lost 6 bases and J lost 4 bases. The CDR3 loop spans 18 amino acids. The germline V gene has CDR1 LNHDA and CDR2 SQIVND (reference sequence). Sequencing was performed on peripheral blood. The receptor's source is a middle-aged man with acute or convalescent COVID-19. The chain employs TRBV19 and TRBJ2-6; the match to TRBD1 covers 10 bases. The CDR3: CASSPRPGQGSGANVLTF. The CDR3 DNA follows: TGTGCCAGTAGCCCCAGGCCGGGACAGGGGTCAGGGGCCAACGTCCTGACTTTC.